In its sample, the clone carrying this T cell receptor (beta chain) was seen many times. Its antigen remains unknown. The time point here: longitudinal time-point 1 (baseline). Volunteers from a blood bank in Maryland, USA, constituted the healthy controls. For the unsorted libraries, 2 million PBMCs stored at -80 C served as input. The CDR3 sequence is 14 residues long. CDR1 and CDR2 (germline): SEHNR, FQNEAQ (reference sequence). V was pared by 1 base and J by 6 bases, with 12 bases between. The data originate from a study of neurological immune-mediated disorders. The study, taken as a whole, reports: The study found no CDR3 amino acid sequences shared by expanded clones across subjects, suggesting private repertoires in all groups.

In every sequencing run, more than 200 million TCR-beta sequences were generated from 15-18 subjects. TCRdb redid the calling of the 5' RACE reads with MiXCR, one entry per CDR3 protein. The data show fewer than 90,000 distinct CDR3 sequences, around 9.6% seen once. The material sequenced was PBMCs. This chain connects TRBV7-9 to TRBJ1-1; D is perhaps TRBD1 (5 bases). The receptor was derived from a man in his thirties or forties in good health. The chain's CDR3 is CASSLVLGGAEAFF. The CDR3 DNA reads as TGTGCCAGCAGCTTAGTTCTGGGAGGGGCTGAAGCTTTCTTT.